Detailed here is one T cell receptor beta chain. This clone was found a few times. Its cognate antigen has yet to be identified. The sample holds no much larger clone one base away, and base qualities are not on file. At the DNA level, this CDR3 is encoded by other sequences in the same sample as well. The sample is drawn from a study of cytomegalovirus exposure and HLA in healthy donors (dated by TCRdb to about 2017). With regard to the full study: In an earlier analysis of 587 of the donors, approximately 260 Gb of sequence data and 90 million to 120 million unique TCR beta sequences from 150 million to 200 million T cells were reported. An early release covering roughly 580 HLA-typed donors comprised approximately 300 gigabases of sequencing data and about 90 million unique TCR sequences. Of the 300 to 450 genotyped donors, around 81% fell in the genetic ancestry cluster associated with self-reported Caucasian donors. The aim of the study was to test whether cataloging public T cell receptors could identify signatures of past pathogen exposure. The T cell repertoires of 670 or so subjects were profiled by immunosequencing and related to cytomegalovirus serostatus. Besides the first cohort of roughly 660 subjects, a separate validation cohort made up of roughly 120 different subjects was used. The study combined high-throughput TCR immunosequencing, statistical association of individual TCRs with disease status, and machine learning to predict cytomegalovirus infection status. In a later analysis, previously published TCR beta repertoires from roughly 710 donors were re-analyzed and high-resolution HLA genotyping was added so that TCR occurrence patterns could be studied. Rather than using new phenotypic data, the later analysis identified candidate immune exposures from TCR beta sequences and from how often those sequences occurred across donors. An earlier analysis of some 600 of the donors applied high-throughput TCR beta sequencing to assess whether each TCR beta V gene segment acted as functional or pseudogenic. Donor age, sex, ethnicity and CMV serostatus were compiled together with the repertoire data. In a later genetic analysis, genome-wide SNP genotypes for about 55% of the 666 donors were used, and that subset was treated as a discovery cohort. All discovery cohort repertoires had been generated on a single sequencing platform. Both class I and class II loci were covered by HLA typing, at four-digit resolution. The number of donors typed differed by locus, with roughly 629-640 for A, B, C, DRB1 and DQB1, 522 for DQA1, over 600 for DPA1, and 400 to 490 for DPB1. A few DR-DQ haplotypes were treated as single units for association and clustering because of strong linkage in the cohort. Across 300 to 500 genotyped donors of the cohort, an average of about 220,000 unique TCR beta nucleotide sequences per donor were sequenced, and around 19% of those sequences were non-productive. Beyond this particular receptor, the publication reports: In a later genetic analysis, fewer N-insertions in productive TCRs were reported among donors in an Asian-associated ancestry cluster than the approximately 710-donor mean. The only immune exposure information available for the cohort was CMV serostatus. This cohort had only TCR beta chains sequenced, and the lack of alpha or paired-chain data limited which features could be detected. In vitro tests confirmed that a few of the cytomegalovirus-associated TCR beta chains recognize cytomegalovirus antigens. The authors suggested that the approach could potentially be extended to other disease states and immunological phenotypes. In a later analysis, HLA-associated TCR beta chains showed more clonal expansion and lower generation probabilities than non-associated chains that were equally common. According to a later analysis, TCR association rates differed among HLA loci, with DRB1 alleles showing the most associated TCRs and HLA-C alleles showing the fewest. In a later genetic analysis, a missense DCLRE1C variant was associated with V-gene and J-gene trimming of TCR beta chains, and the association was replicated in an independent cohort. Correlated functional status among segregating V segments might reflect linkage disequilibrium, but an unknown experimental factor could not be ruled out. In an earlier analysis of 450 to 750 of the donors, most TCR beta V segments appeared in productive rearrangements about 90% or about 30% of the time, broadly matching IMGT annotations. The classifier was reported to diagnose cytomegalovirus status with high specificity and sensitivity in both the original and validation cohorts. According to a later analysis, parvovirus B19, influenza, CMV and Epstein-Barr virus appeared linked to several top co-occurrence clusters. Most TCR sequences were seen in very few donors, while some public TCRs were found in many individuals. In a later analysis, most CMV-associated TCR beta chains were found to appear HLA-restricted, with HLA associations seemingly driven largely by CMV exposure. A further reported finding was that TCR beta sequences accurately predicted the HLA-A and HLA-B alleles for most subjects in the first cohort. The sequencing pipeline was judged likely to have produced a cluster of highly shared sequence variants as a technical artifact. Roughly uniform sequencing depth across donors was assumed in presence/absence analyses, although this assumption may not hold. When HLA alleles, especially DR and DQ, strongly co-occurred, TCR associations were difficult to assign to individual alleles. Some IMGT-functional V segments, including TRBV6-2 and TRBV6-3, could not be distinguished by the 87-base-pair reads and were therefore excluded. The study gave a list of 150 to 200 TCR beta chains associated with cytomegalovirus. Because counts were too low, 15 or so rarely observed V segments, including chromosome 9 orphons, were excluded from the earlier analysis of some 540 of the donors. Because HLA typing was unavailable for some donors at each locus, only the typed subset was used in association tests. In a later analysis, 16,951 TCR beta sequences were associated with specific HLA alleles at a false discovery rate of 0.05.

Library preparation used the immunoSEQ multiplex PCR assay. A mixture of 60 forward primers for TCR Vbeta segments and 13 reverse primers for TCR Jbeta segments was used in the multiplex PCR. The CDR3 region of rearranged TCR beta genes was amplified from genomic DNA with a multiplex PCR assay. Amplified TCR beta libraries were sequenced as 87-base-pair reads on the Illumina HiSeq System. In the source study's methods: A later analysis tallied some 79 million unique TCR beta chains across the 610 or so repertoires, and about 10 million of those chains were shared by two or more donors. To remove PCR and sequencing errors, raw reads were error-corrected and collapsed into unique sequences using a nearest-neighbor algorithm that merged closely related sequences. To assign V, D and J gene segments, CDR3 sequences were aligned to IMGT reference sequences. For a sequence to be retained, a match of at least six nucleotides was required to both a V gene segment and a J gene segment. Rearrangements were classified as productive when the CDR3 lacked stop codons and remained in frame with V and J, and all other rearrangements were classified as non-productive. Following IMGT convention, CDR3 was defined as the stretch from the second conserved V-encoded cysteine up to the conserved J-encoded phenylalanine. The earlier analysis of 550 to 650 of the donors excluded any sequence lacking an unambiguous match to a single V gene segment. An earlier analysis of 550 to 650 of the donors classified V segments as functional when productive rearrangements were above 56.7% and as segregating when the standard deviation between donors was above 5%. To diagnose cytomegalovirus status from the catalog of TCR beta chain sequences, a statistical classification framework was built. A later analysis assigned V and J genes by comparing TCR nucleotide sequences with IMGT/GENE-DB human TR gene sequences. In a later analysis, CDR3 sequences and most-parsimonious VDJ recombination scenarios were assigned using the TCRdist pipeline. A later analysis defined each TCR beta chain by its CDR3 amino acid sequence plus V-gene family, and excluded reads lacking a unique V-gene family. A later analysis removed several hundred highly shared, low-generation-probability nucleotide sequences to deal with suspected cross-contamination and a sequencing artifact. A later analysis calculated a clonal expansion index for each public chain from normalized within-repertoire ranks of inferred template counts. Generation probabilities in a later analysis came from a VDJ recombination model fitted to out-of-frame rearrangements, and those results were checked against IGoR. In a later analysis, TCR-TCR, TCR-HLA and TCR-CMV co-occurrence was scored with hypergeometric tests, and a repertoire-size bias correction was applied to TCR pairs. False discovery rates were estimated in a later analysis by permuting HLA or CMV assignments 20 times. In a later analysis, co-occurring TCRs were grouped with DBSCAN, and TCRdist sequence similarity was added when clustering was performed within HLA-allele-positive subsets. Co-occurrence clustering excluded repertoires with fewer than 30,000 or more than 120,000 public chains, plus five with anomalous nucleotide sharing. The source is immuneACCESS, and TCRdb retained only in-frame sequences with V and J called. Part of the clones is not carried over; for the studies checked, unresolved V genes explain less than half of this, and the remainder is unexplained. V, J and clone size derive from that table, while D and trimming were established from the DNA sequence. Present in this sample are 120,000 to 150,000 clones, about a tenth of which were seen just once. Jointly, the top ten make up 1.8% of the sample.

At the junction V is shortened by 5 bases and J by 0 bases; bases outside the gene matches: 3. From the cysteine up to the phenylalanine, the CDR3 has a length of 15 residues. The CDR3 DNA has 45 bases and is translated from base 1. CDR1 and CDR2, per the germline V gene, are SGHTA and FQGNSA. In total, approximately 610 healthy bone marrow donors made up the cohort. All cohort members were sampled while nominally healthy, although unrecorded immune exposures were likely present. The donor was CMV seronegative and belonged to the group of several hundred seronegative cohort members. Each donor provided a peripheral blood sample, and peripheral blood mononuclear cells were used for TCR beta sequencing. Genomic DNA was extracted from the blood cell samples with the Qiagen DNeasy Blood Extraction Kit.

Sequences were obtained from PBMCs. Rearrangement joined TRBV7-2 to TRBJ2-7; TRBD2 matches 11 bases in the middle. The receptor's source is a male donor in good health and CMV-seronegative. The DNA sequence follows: TGTGCCAGCAGCCTCACTAGCGGGGGCTCCTACGAGCAGTACTTC. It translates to CASSLTSGGSYEQYF.